This entry lists 20 T cell receptor beta chains sequenced from one sample in a study of cytomegalovirus exposure and HLA in healthy donors. PCR used 60 Vbeta primers and 13 Jbeta primers. Method: immunoSEQ multiplex PCR; TCRdb's copy keeps in-frame clones and lacks some. There are 150,000 or so clones in the sample; about 74% occur only once, and about 13% lies in the top ten. The sequencing sample was made of PBMCs. The receptors were gathered from a man between 40 and 49 years old in good health and CMV-seropositive.

This chain links TRBV11-3 with TRBJ2-7; 11 bases line up with TRBD2. The germline CDR1 and CDR2 sequences are SGHNT and YENEEA. V was pared by 1 base and J by 2 bases, with 1 base of the junction left unmatched. This CDR3 spans 15 amino acids. The CDR3 nucleotides are TGTGCCAGCAGCTTAGGTAGCGGGAGGGCCTACGAGCAGTACTTC. Protein product: CASSLGSGRAYEQYF.

The CDR3 nucleotides are TGCAGTGCTATACAGGCCCCCGAGCAGTACTTC. This encodes CSAIQAPEQYF. V usage is TRBV20-1 and J usage is TRBJ2-7; perhaps TRBD1 as D (5 bases). Deletions cut 4 bases from V and 6 bases from J, with 10 bases between. The CDR3 has 11 residues. CDR1 is DFQATT, CDR2 SNEGSKA, per germline (reference sequence).

The sample holds one count of this clone. This sequence joins TRBV4-3 and TRBJ2-7; D unclear. V shed 1 base and J shed 4 bases, with 11 bases lying between them. Germline V gene data show CDR1 as LGHNA and CDR2 as YSLEER. This CDR3 comprises 14 residues. The CDR3 nucleotides read TGCGCCAGCAGCCAAGGGTTAATCGGGTACGAGCAGTACTTC. Translating it yields CASSQGLIGYEQYF.

This clone was seen only once. Germline and junction disagree at one end, which may indicate a read error. V usage is TRBV2 and J usage is TRBJ2-2, with 7 bases that match TRBD1. The CDR3 length is 14 residues. Per germline, CDR1 SNHLY and CDR2 FYNNEI. CDR3 region: CASRQGVNAGELFF. The CDR3 nucleotides read TGTGCCAGCAGGCAGGGGGTGAACGCCGGGGAGCTGTTTTTT.

The J gene is TRBJ2-5, the V gene TRBV29-1; maybe TRBD1 (5 bases). Germline lookup yields CDR1 SQVTM and CDR2 ANQGSEA. The CDR3 consists of 12 residues. Deletions cut 8 bases from V and 0 bases from J, with 10 bases between. The CDR3 sequence: CSSEGDQETQYF. The CDR3 region has the DNA TGCAGCTCAGAAGGGGACCAAGAGACCCAGTACTTC.

The chain is built from TRBV9 and TRBJ2-1; 11 nucleotides align to TRBD2. The germline V gene has CDR1 SGDLS and CDR2 YYNGEE. The length of the CDR3 is 15 residues. Germline trimming cut 3 bases from V and 4 bases from J; bases unmatched to any gene: 3. CDR3 DNA sequence: TGTGCCAGCAGCGCGACTAGCGGGATATACAATGAGCAGTTCTTC. Its translation: CASSATSGIYNEQFF.

The rearrangement uses TRBV6-4 and TRBJ2-1; the match to TRBD1 covers 7 bases. CDR1 is MRHNA, CDR2 SNTAGT, per germline. V shed 5 bases and J 10 bases; nucleotides not matched to a gene: 8. CDR3 length: 13 amino acids. CDR3 loop: CASSYMTGFEQFF. DNA for the CDR3: TGTGCCAGCAGTTATATGACAGGGTTCGAGCAGTTCTTC.

J is TRBJ2-2 and V is TRBV7-9, with D possibly being TRBD1 (5 bases). V lost 5 bases and J 7 bases, leaving 14 bases between the germline ends. Looked up from germline, CDR1 is SEHNR and CDR2 is FQNEAQ (reference sequence). The CDR3 extends over 14 amino acids. CDR3 in DNA: TGTGCCAGCAGCCCAGGGCGGAGTGACGGGGAGCTGTTTTTT. The encoded protein is CASSPGRSDGELFF.

Only a few counts were recorded for this clone. This chain links TRBV28 with TRBJ2-5; no definite D call. The CDR3 contains 12 residues. V lost 7 bases and J lost 3, with 9 bases in between. Germline V gene sequence: CDR1 MDHEN, CDR2 SYDVKM. Here the CDR3 reads CASTGFEETQYF. The DNA of the CDR3 is TGTGCCAGCACAGGATTTGAAGAGACCCAGTACTTC.

The chain has TRBV21-1 and TRBJ2-2; TRBD1 is taken as the D call from the table, unchecked against the DNA. TRBV21-1 represents a pseudogene. The CDR3 has 15 residues. CDR3 region: CAIYRQGDRSGELFF. DNA of the CDR3: TGTGCCATTTATCGGCAGGGTGACAGGAGCGGGGAGCTGTTTTTT.

V is TRBV6-1 and J is TRBJ2-3, with 9 bases matching TRBD2. The CDR3 is 15 residues long. The V and J ends lost 7 bases and 6 bases, in that order; junction bases with no gene match: 11. Germline lookup yields CDR1 MNHNS and CDR2 SASEGT. Here the CDR3 reads CASTLLAGIGDTQYF. DNA of the CDR3: TGTGCCAGCACTCTTCTAGCGGGAATCGGGGATACGCAGTATTTT.

The chain uses TRBV29-1 and TRBJ2-1; 9 bases are a match to TRBD2. This CDR3 is built from 15 residues. V lost 4 bases to trimming and J lost 8 bases; unmatched junction nucleotides: 12. Germline CDR1 and CDR2: SQVTM and ANQGSEA. CDR3 in DNA: TGCAGCGTTGGCCTGTTGGCTAGCGGGACAGATGAGCAGTTCTTC. Amino acids: CSVGLLASGTDEQFF.

V and J are TRBV6-4 and TRBJ2-3; 7 bases agree with TRBD2. The CDR3 has 14 residues. Germline V gene lookup returns CDR1 MRHNA and CDR2 SNTAGT. V shed 5 bases and J 2 bases; nucleotides not matched to a gene: 4. The chain's CDR3 is CASSSGIDTDTQYF. CDR3 in DNA: TGTGCCAGCAGTAGCGGGATTGACACAGATACGCAGTATTTT.

This chain connects TRBV18 to TRBJ1-1; 9 nucleotides align to TRBD1. This CDR3 spans 14 amino acids. After removal of 3 bases from V and 4 bases from J, the junction contained 3 bases not matched to a gene. The germline CDR1 and CDR2 sequences are KGHSH and LQKENI. Here the CDR3 reads CASSPGTGTTEAFF. The CDR3 nucleotides are TGTGCCAGCTCACCCGGGACAGGGACCACTGAAGCTTTCTTT. The full variable domain, its missing parts supplied by reference TRBV18 and TRBJ1-1, is NAGVMQNPRHLVRRRGQEARLRCSPMKGHSHVYWYRQLPEEGLKFMVYLQKENIIDESGMPKERFSAEFPKEGPSILRIQQVVRGDSAAYFCASSPGTGTTEAFFGQGTRLTVV.

The rearrangement joins TRBV10-3 to TRBJ2-1; no firm D call. Germline CDR1 reads ENHRY; CDR2 reads SYGVKD. The CDR3 runs 12 residues. V lost 4 bases and J 3 bases, leaving 4 bases between the germline ends. The CDR3 spells CAISGSYNEQFF. CDR3 in DNA: TGTGCCATCAGTGGTAGCTACAATGAGCAGTTCTTC.

The CDR3, as DNA: TGTGCCAGTAGTACCAGTCACGAGCAGTTCTTC. Its protein is CASSTSHEQFF. The rearrangement uses TRBV19 and TRBJ2-1; D gene uncertain. Germline CDR1 LNHDA, CDR2 SQIVND (reference sequence). V was trimmed by 4 bases and J by 10 bases, leaving 8 bases between them. This CDR3 region has 11 residues.

The gene calls are TRBV29-1 and TRBJ1-5, with 12 bases matching TRBD1. The CDR3 is made up of 14 amino acids. CDR1 and CDR2 (germline): SQVTM, ANQGSEA. The V gene end was trimmed by 8 bases and the J gene end by 9 bases; junction bases not matched to a gene: 11. For the CDR3, the DNA is TGCAGCCCTAGGGGACAGGGGGCCGGGAGGCCCCAGCATTTT. Translated, it gives CSPRGQGAGRPQHF.

The chain couples TRBV7-2 to TRBJ2-2; 9 nucleotides agree with TRBD2. The junction had 6 bases not matched to a gene; V was cut back by 5 bases and J by 2 bases. This CDR3 spans 16 amino acids. Germline-derived CDR1 and CDR2 are SGHTA and FQGNSA. CDR3 in DNA: TGTGCCAGCAGCAGCTTGGGACTAGCAAACACCGGGGAGCTGTTTTTT. Protein product: CASSSLGLANTGELFF.

V and J are TRBV6-6 and TRBJ1-3, with D unclear. The CDR3 runs to 15 residues. Germline values: CDR1 MNHNY, CDR2 SVGAGI (reference sequence). The V end was cut by 2 bases, the J end by 0 bases, with 8 bases between. The CDR3 loop is CASSYEGSSGNTIYF. The CDR3 DNA follows: TGTGCCAGCAGTTACGAGGGTTCCTCTGGAAACACCATATATTTT.

This clone was detected once. At one of its ends the junction is not consistent with the germline gene, which may arise from a read error. The chain combines TRBV5-6 with TRBJ2-6; 7 nucleotides agree with TRBD1. CDR3 length: 17 amino acids. Germline CDR1 SGHDT, CDR2 YYEEEE. DNA for the CDR3: TGTGCCAGCAGCTTGGAGGGGGCTCTAGCTGGGGCCAACGGCCTGACTTTC. Protein: CASSLEGALAGANGLTF.